This TCR beta chain was recovered during a study of beta chain features in type 1 diabetes. Study as a whole: Patients and healthy donors were similar in age, gender and cell yields.

V was pared by 3 bases and J by 0 bases, with 8 bases between. The CDR3 is 13 residues long. From germline, CDR1 is GTSNPN and CDR2 SVGIG (reference sequence). The isolated RNA, all of it, was reverse transcribed, so expressed TCRB transcripts were what got sequenced. Sequencing was performed with immunoSEQ multiplex PCR; in TCRdb, only in-frame clones are kept and a portion is missing. The table shows hundreds of thousands of clones, with about an eighth occurring only once. The TCR comes from a woman under 30 in good health. The sample consisted of naive CD4+ T cells from blood. The genes are TRBV30 and TRBJ1-1; D unclear. CDR3 amino acids: CAWSVAVNTEAFF. The CDR3 coding sequence is TGTGCCTGGAGCGTAGCGGTGAACACTGAAGCTTTCTTT.